A selection of T cell receptor beta chains follows, all from one sample in a study of T cells after yellow fever vaccination. TCRdb ran MiXCR on the 5' RACE reads and lists one entry per CDR3 protein. The table includes 280,000 or so distinct CDR3 sequences, 8.7% detected once. The starting material was CD4+ T cells sorted from PBMCs, obtained 5 days after the yellow fever booster vaccination. These receptors all stem from a man younger than 35 who received the YFV17D yellow fever vaccine. Each CDR3 is given with its conserved first and last residue. The D gene is left open where the match is weak. Clone sizes are given selectively: once, few, many, or a class where the clone is expanded.

>TRBJ2-1|TRBV5-1|few|-
TGCGCCAGCAGCCCTGGACTCGGACCCGGAGAGCAGTTCTTC
CASSPGLGPGEQFF
>TRBJ2-1|TRBV5-1|many|-
TGCGCCAGCACCAGGGGGGACTGGGCCGGTAATGAGCAGTTCTTC
CASTRGDWAGNEQFF
>TRBJ1-6|TRBV12-3/TRBV12-4|few|-
TGTGCCAGCAGTTGGCTCACAGGTACACCCCTCCACTTT
CASSWLTGTPLHF
>TRBJ2-1|TRBV12-3/TRBV12-4|-|-
TGTGCCAGCAACCCCGGGGGAAGAAATGAGCAGTTCTTC
CASNPGGRNEQFF
>TRBJ2-3|TRBV5-4|few|TRBD2
TGTGCCAGCAGCTTACGGGCGGGGGGTCGCACAGATACGCAGTATTTT
CASSLRAGGRTDTQYF
>TRBJ2-4|TRBV4-3|many|-
TGCGCCAGCAGCCAAGACGAATGGGGGGGCCTAAAAAACATTCAGTACTTC
CASSQDEWGGLKNIQYF
>TRBJ2-5|TRBV7-2|many|TRBD2
TGTGCCAGCAGTACAAGAGTGGGGGGGGAAGAGACCCAGTACTTC
CASSTRVGGEETQYF
>TRBJ2-3|TRBV7-2|-|-
TGTGCCAGCAGCGTAGACAGGTCTAGCACAGATACGCAGTATTTT
CASSVDRSSTDTQYF
>TRBJ1-2|TRBV5-1|few|-
TGCGCCAGCAGCTTCAACAGTTATAACTATGGCTACACCTTC
CASSFNSYNYGYTF
>TRBJ1-5|TRBV6-1|-|-
TGTGCCAGCAGTGAATGGGGTAAGGACCCAGGGCAGCCCCAGCATTTT
CASSEWGKDPGQPQHF
>TRBJ1-2|TRBV5-1|many|-
TGCGCCAGCAGCCAGCGAGAAGCTAACTATGGCTACACCTTC
CASSQREANYGYTF
>TRBJ1-3|TRBV6-5|-|-
TGTGCCAGCAGTTATTCGAGCGACCTACAGGGAGGTGGAAACACCATATATTTT
CASSYSSDLQGGGNTIYF
>TRBJ1-5|TRBV19|-|-
TGTGCCAGTAGTATTAGGCCTGGGGAAGGCAATCAGCCCCAGCATTTT
CASSIRPGEGNQPQHF
>TRBJ2-3|TRBV7-2|-|-
TGTGCCACCAAGGACAGACTTAGCACAGATACGCAGTATTTT
CATKDRLSTDTQYF
>TRBJ1-2|TRBV3-1|few|TRBD1
TGTGCCAGCAGCCCCCCCGGGACAGGGGACTGGTATGGCTACACCTTC
CASSPPGTGDWYGYTF
>TRBJ2-3|TRBV7-9|few|TRBD2
TGTGCCAGCAGCTTAGGACTAGCGGACACAGATACGCAGTATTTT
CASSLGLADTDTQYF
>TRBJ1-2|TRBV7-2|many|-
TGTGCCAGCAGCTTAGGAACAGACTATGGCTACACCTTC
CASSLGTDYGYTF
>TRBJ2-1|TRBV2|few|-
TGTGCCAGCAGTGAAGCTCAGAGGGGCTCCTACAATGAGCAGTTCTTC
CASSEAQRGSYNEQFF
>TRBJ1-1|TRBV12-3/TRBV12-4|few|TRBD1
TGTGCCAGCAGCTCTCGAGACAGGGACACTGAAGCTTTCTTT
CASSSRDRDTEAFF
>TRBJ2-1|TRBV12-3/TRBV12-4|many|TRBD2
TGTGCCAGCAGACCCGGGACTAGCGGGGTCAATGAGCAGTTCTTC
CASRPGTSGVNEQFF
>TRBJ1-5|TRBV10-2|many|-
TGCGCCAGCAGTGATCCCGGGGGTAGCAATCAGCCCCAGCATTTT
CASSDPGGSNQPQHF
>TRBJ2-1|TRBV19|-|-
TGTGCCAGTAGTCCCAACCCCCTAGTATCTGGTGAGCAGTTCTTC
CASSPNPLVSGEQFF
>TRBJ1-4|TRBV11-2|-|-
TGTGCCAGCAGCTTAGAGGGGGCTGCAACTAATGAAAAACTGTTTTTT
CASSLEGAATNEKLFF
>TRBJ2-7|TRBV6-5|-|-
TGTGCCAGCAGTTACTCCGGCAGGGTTGGGAGCAGCTCCTACGAGCAGTACTTC
CASSYSGRVGSSSYEQYF
>TRBJ1-6|TRBV7-9|many|TRBD1
TGTGCCAGCAGCTCCGGGACAGGGGTAGATAATTCACCCCTCCACTTT
CASSSGTGVDNSPLHF
>TRBJ2-1|TRBV7-8|few|-
TGTGCCAGCAGTCAAGGGCGCGGGGCCAAGGTTGGTGAGCAGTTCTTC
CASSQGRGAKVGEQFF
>TRBJ1-4|TRBV12-3/TRBV12-4|few|-
TGTGCCAGCAGTCCTGGGTTAATCGGTAGTGAAAAACTGTTTTTT
CASSPGLIGSEKLFF
>TRBJ1-2|TRBV12-3/TRBV12-4|many|TRBD1
TGTGCCAGCAGCCCGGGACAGGGATTCTATGGCTACACCTTC
CASSPGQGFYGYTF
>TRBJ1-2|TRBV6-2/TRBV6-3|-|-
TGTGCCAGCACCGTGGCAGGGCACTATGGCTACACCTTC
CASTVAGHYGYTF
>TRBJ2-7|TRBV12-3/TRBV12-4|few|TRBD1
TGTGCCAGCAGCTACAGGACAGGGGGAGGGGACGAGCAGTACTTC
CASSYRTGGGDEQYF
>TRBJ1-4|TRBV12-3/TRBV12-4|few|TRBD1
TGTGCCAGCAGCGAGAACAGGGGCGGGGGTGAAAAACTGTTTTTT
CASSENRGGGEKLFF
>TRBJ2-3|TRBV29-1|many|TRBD2
TGCAGCGTTGTAGTTAGCGGGGGAGGGGCAGATACGCAGTATTTT
CSVVVSGGGADTQYF
>TRBJ1-1|TRBV7-2|many|TRBD1
TGTGCCAGCAGCATCCAGGGGGCCACTGAAGCTTTCTTT
CASSIQGATEAFF
>TRBJ2-1|TRBV23-1|many|-
TGCGCCAGCAGTCAATCAGGACCCCAGCCCCGTTACAATGAGCAGTTCTTC
CASSQSGPQPRYNEQFF
>TRBJ2-1|TRBV20-1|few|-
TGCAGCGGTCCCGTCGGGGGTTCCTACAATGAGCAGTTCTTC
CSGPVGGSYNEQFF
>TRBJ1-2|TRBV5-1|-|-
TGCGCCAGCAGCTCTCCGGGACAACTTAACTATGGCTACACCTTC
CASSSPGQLNYGYTF
>TRBJ2-2|TRBV4-1|-|-
TGCGCCAGCAGGAGAGGGTCCGGTGGGAGCACCGGGGAGCTGTTTTTT
CASRRGSGGSTGELFF
>TRBJ1-1|TRBV20-1|-|TRBD1
TGCAGTGCTAGAAGACCAGGGGGCCGTAGCACTGAAGCTTTCTTT
CSARRPGGRSTEAFF
>TRBJ1-1|TRBV12-3/TRBV12-4|few|-
TGTGCCAGCAGTTTAGTCGGGTGGGCAAGTCGCGCGCGAGCTTTCTTT
CASSLVGWASRARAFF
>TRBJ1-4|TRBV25-1|many|-
TGTGCCAGCAGTGACCCCGGCCCTCTCCAAAAACTGTTTTTT
CASSDPGPLQKLFF
>TRBJ2-3|TRBV7-9|many|TRBD2
TGTGCCAGCAGCCTCTTAGCGGGGGGCGCCACAGATACGCAGTATTTT
CASSLLAGGATDTQYF
>TRBJ2-5|TRBV6-5|few|-
TGTGCCAGCGGAAGCCGGGACGCCGAAGAGACCCAGTACTTC
CASGSRDAEETQYF
>TRBJ2-1|TRBV7-9|few|TRBD2
TGTGCCAGCGGCACTAGCGGGGGGGCGAATGAGCAGTTCTTC
CASGTSGGANEQFF
>TRBJ2-5|TRBV4-3|many|-
TGCGCCAGCAGCCAAGAGAGGGGTGGAGAGGAGACCCAGTACTTC
CASSQERGGEETQYF
>TRBJ2-5|TRBV11-2|few|-
TGTGCCAGCAGCGCCCGTGGGGAGACCCAGTACTTC
CASSARGETQYF
>TRBJ2-3|TRBV5-1|few|-
TGCGCCAGCAAGGAGGCAGGTCCCACAGATACGCAGTATTTT
CASKEAGPTDTQYF
>TRBJ1-4|TRBV25-1|few|-
TGTGCCAGCAGCTCTAGACACTACGGGAATGAAAAACTGTTTTTT
CASSSRHYGNEKLFF
>TRBJ2-3|TRBV6-2/TRBV6-3|few|-
TGTGCCAGCAGTACCCGTTTGCAGGGGTCAGATACGCAGTATTTT
CASSTRLQGSDTQYF